This T cell receptor (beta chain) was obtained from a study of shared clonotypes between healthy human individuals (dated by TCRdb to 2019 to 2021). The study in broad terms: The cohort included a few men and a couple of women between 18 and 49 years of age. To estimate repertoire size and how much clonotype sharing occurs between individuals, the study deeply sequenced the blood TCR repertoires of about 5 healthy adults. For each donor, three plates each were used for CD4 naive and CD4 memory, two plates were used for CD8 naive, and one plate was used for CD8 memory. Leukapheresis yielded between about 0.9 and 9 billion PBMCs per donor. To increase sequencing depth and limit assay-specific biases, different laboratories used diverse techniques to prepare libraries and sequence TCR repertoires.

CD8 naive samples consisted of CD45RO-negative cells that were positively selected for CCR7, yielding a CD45RA+CCR7+ population without TemRA cells. The donors were healthy, HIV-negative adults with no recently reported acute infections or vaccinations. Every donor was a Caucasian adult residing in Nashville, Tennessee, USA. After blood collection by leukapheresis, PBMCs were isolated using Ficoll-Histopaque density gradient centrifugation and then cryopreserved in the vapor phase of liquid nitrogen. Analytical flow cytometry was used to check the purity and quantity of every magnetically sorted T cell population. Genomic DNA was isolated from each sorted fraction and quantified by UV absorbance on a Nanodrop 2000c. CDR1 and CDR2 were assigned from the germline V gene as MGHRA and YSYEKL. The CDR3 holds 13 amino acids from the cysteine to the phenylalanine. This entry keeps only the CDR3 DNA: 39 bases, framed from base 1. V is clipped by 5 bases and J by 4 bases, and the sequence between their germline boundaries is 12 bases long.

Points on this clone: Its specific antigen is unknown. No much larger clone exists at a distance of one base, and base qualities are not known.

Using the deep immunoSEQ assay, TCR CDR3 regions were amplified from genomic DNA by multiplex PCR. Extracted genomic DNA from each cell subset was distributed evenly across all wells of several immunoSEQ 96-well plates, and each plate was treated as a replicate. For sorted subsets, each replicate PCR was loaded with approximately 200 ng genomic DNA, equivalent to about 30,000 T cell genomes. Purified libraries were measured with a Qubit 3.0 fluorometer, size-checked on a Bioanalyzer 2100, and measured again with the KAPA Library Quantification kit. Every immunoSEQ 96-well plate was sequenced on a dedicated single-read 150-cycle Illumina NextSeq 550 flow cell. The authors' pipeline ran thus. The immunoSEQ output contained only junctional sequences without quality scores, so filtering could not match that applied to full-length reads. To assign V/J genes and CDR3, sequences were annotated using PyIR, a Python wrapper for IgBLAST v1.9, with IMGT germline references. Reads were filtered out if the reads had weak V/J assignments (E-value above 1e-6), no CDR3, stop codons, out-of-frame junctions, or ambiguous translated residues. V3J clonotypes were defined as sequences sharing the same inferred V gene, J gene, and CDR3 amino acid sequence. The percentage overlap between two repertoires was calculated by dividing the number of shared unique clonotypes by the size of the smaller repertoire. Richness of each repertoire was evaluated using RTK rarefaction, the Chao1 estimator, and Recon v2.1 estimates of unobserved clonotypes. Generation probabilities for all TCRbeta clonotypes obtained by the gDNA method from a few donors were computed using OLGA. The immuneACCESS repertoire file appears here via TCRdb, limited to in-frame rearrangements. These files lack a portion of the clones; in checked studies, under half of the deficit traces to unresolved V genes, and the cause of the others is not known. Clonal size and the V and J genes are those of that table, whereas D and trimming came from the DNA. The sample records hundreds of thousands of clones, roughly 98% of which are singletons. The top ten clonotypes cover approximately 0.3% of the sample.

General study outcomes and caveats: When four donors were compared, the shared fraction of clonotypes was around 5% for naive CD4, approximately 3.5% for naive CD8, roughly 2.5% for memory CD4, and 0.35% to 0.4% for memory CD8. Clonotypes shared by all four sorted-subset donors showed higher generation probabilities than non-shared clonotypes. Naive subsets generally had larger estimated clonotype richness than memory subsets did. Sampling was restricted to blood, and TCR repertoires in tissues likely differ from the TCR repertoires found in blood. Because the study included only a small number of donors, the genetic and exposure-history diversity represented was limited. Even with the large sequencing depth, rarefaction of the sorted-subset datasets indicated that sequencing was incomplete. Pairwise subsampling indicated that sequencing depth was expected to affect the degree of clonotype sharing among donors.

In this chain, TRBV4-1 is recombined with TRBJ2-7, with the D call perhaps TRBD1 or TRBD2, each one matching 5 bases. This TCR was sampled from a man aged 30 to 45 in good health. Sequencing used naive CD8+ T cells sorted from blood. Read against the paper, the sample's cell subset or site label means: CD45RA+CCR7+. This receptor carries the CDR3 CASSWGSSYEQYF. The nucleotide sequence reads as follows: TGCGCCAGCAGCTGGGGGAGCAGTTACGAGCAGTACTTC.